Given below is one TCR beta chain in context. The sample comes from a study of blood T cell repertoires in COVID-19. The method was immunoSEQ multiplex PCR; TCRdb's version includes in-frame clones alone and lacks a portion of them. The table has over 25,000 clones, roughly 91% seen once. V shed 0 bases and J shed 4 bases, with 12 bases lying between them. Germline V gene lookup returns CDR1 LGHNA and CDR2 YSLEER. This CDR3 is built from 15 residues. The chain employs TRBV4-3 and TRBJ1-2; no definite D call. The clonotype comes from a human donor in a cohort sampled during active COVID-19. The donor label of this sample is uncertain. Sequencing used peripheral blood. The CDR3 sequence: CASSQEKVRSYGYTF. The CDR3 DNA reads as TGCGCCAGCAGCCAAGAAAAGGTACGGAGCTATGGCTACACCTTC.